These T cell receptor beta chains were read from a single sample in a study of blood T cells in healthy people across ages. MiXCR was run by TCRdb on the 5' RACE reads, yielding one entry per CDR3 protein. The repertoire includes fewer than 2,000,000 distinct CDR3 sequences, roughly a third of them detected once, and roughly 10% sits in the top ten. The sample taken for sequencing was blood. The source of these receptors is a woman between 25 and 40 years old in good health. Each CDR3 is given with its conserved first and last residue. The D gene is left open where the match is weak. The size field is filled for only some rows; it gives once, few, many or a size class.

D: .
V: TRBV9
size: few
J: TRBJ2-1
CDR3: CASSASRWMGVNEQFF
DNA: TGTGCCAGCAGCGCCTCCAGGTGGATGGGGGTCAATGAGCAGTTCTTC

D: TRBD2
V: TRBV30
size: .
J: TRBJ2-3
CDR3: CAWSVRDSGGATDTQYF
DNA: TGTGCCTGGAGTGTACGTGATAGCGGGGGGGCCACAGATACGCAGTATTTT

D: .
V: TRBV28
size: .
J: TRBJ2-6
CDR3: CASSLLSPGANALTF
DNA: TGTGCCAGCAGTTTATTAAGCCCTGGGGCCAACGCCCTGACTTTC

D: .
V: TRBV20-1
size: .
J: TRBJ2-3
CDR3: CSATPGLGVTDTQYF
DNA: TGCAGTGCTACTCCGGGCCTAGGGGTGACAGATACGCAGTATTTT

D: TRBD2
V: TRBV4-1
size: few
J: TRBJ2-7
CDR3: CASSPQQESLAGREGEQYF
DNA: TGCGCCAGCAGCCCCCAACAGGAGTCACTAGCGGGCCGCGAGGGCGAGCAGTACTTC

D: TRBD1
V: TRBV27
size: .
J: TRBJ1-2
CDR3: CASSQVSGQYIYGYTF
DNA: TGTGCCAGCAGCCAAGTTTCGGGACAGTACATCTATGGCTACACCTTC

D: .
V: TRBV29-1
size: few
J: TRBJ2-5
CDR3: CSVDGQNRDETQYF
DNA: TGCAGCGTTGATGGGCAGAATAGGGACGAGACCCAGTACTTC

D: .
V: TRBV29-1
size: few
J: TRBJ2-1
CDR3: CSVGQYNERFF
DNA: TGCAGCGTTGGACAGTACAATGAGCGGTTCTTC

D: TRBD1
V: TRBV11-3
size: .
J: TRBJ2-3
CDR3: CASSLTGPTRTDTQYF
DNA: TGTGCCAGCAGCTTGACAGGGCCCACCCGCACAGATACGCAGTATTTT

D: TRBD2
V: TRBV27
size: .
J: TRBJ2-3
CDR3: CASSLSSGVRTDTQYF
DNA: TGTGCCAGCAGTTTGTCGAGCGGGGTGAGGACAGATACGCAGTATTTT

D: .
V: TRBV27
size: .
J: TRBJ2-7
CDR3: CASSLSAGPFYEQYF
DNA: TGTGCCAGCAGTTTATCGGCCGGACCTTTCTACGAGCAGTACTTC

D: TRBD2
V: TRBV28
size: few
J: TRBJ2-7
CDR3: CASSAPGLSLEQYF
DNA: TGTGCCAGCAGTGCACCGGGACTAAGTCTCGAGCAGTACTTC

D: .
V: TRBV19
size: .
J: TRBJ2-2
CDR3: CASSLGPSGRELFF
DNA: TGTGCCAGTAGTCTCGGACCATCCGGCAGGGAGCTGTTTTTT

D: TRBD1
V: TRBV4-1
size: .
J: TRBJ2-1
CDR3: CAGSHSRTGGDEQFF
DNA: TGCGCCGGCAGCCATAGCCGGACAGGGGGCGATGAGCAGTTCTTC

D: TRBD2
V: TRBV24-1
size: .
J: TRBJ2-1
CDR3: CATSDSAWAGVGIYNEQFF
DNA: TGTGCCACCAGTGATTCGGCGTGGGCGGGAGTGGGGATCTACAATGAGCAGTTCTTC

D: TRBD1
V: TRBV19
size: few
J: TRBJ1-2
CDR3: CASRRGTGLYGYTF
DNA: TGTGCCAGCCGCCGAGGGACAGGGCTCTATGGCTACACCTTC

D: TRBD1
V: TRBV4-2
size: many
J: TRBJ1-2
CDR3: CASTLARTGTYGYTF
DNA: TGTGCCAGCACCCTGGCCAGGACAGGGACCTATGGCTACACCTTC

D: .
V: TRBV20-1
size: .
J: TRBJ2-3
CDR3: CSAELFIWRSTDTQYF
DNA: TGCAGTGCTGAGTTGTTTATATGGCGGAGCACAGATACGCAGTATTTT

D: TRBD2
V: TRBV4-1
size: .
J: TRBJ2-7
CDR3: CASSQGLAGVAYEQYF
DNA: TGCGCCAGCAGCCAAGGACTAGCGGGAGTCGCCTACGAGCAGTACTTC

D: .
V: TRBV10-3
size: few
J: TRBJ1-5
CDR3: CAISVDRSNQPQHF
DNA: TGTGCCATCAGTGTCGACAGGTCAAATCAGCCCCAGCATTTT

D: .
V: TRBV13
size: few
J: TRBJ2-2
CDR3: CASSEGGMTNTGELFF
DNA: TGTGCCAGCAGCGAAGGCGGGATGACGAACACCGGGGAGCTGTTTTTT

D: .
V: TRBV11-2
size: .
J: TRBJ2-5
CDR3: CASSLDSHSQETQYF
DNA: TGTGCCAGCAGCTTAGACAGCCACTCCCAAGAGACCCAGTACTTC

D: .
V: TRBV4-2
size: few
J: TRBJ1-2
CDR3: CASSQDQVKVNYGYTF
DNA: TGTGCCAGCAGCCAAGATCAAGTTAAGGTTAACTATGGCTACACCTTC

D: .
V: TRBV5-4
size: few
J: TRBJ2-7
CDR3: CASSLGASRGSLSEQYF
DNA: TGTGCCAGCAGCTTGGGGGCTAGCAGGGGCAGTTTATCTGAGCAGTACTTC

D: .
V: TRBV2
size: few
J: TRBJ2-2
CDR3: CASSDRWGTGELFF
DNA: TGTGCCAGCTCGGACCGGTGGGGGACCGGGGAGCTGTTTTTT

D: .
V: TRBV6-2/TRBV6-3
size: .
J: TRBJ2-6
CDR3: CASSNPDRYSGANVLTF
DNA: TGTGCCAGCAGTAACCCTGACAGGTACTCTGGGGCCAACGTCCTGACTTTC

D: .
V: TRBV12-3/TRBV12-4
size: .
J: TRBJ2-5
CDR3: CASSPYPRWEQYF
DNA: TGTGCCAGCAGTCCCTACCCGAGGTGGGAGCAGTACTTC

D: .
V: TRBV5-1
size: .
J: TRBJ2-4
CDR3: CASSLSGDGSSLDF
DNA: TGCGCCAGCAGCTTGTCAGGGGACGGGAGTTCCTTGGACTTC

D: .
V: TRBV14
size: few
J: TRBJ2-1
CDR3: CASSQLPDNSYNEQFF
DNA: TGTGCCAGCAGCCAATTACCTGACAACTCCTACAATGAGCAGTTCTTC